These 28 T cell receptor beta chains came from one sample sequenced in a study of blood T cell repertoires in COVID-19. The repertoire was sequenced with immunoSEQ multiplex PCR; TCRdb's copy has only in-frame clones and lacks some. The sample holds about 140,000 clones, about 80% seen once. What was sequenced was peripheral blood. The receptors were gathered from a human donor in a cohort sampled during active COVID-19.

The CDR3 region has the DNA TGTGCCAGCACTTTAAGCAAGACTCCCGGGGTTAATTCACCCCTCCACTTT. Translated, it gives CASTLSKTPGVNSPLHF. The chain carries TRBV2 and TRBJ1-6; D is uncertain. V lost 7 bases and J 6 bases, leaving 22 bases between the germline ends. The CDR3 runs to 17 residues. The germline CDR1 and CDR2 sequences are SNHLY and FYNNEI.

The CDR3 region has the DNA TGTGCCAGTAGTATTTTGGGGACAGAAGCTTTCTTT. Protein product: CASSILGTEAFF. The chain uses TRBV19 and TRBJ1-1; possible D gene TRBD1, 6 bases. Germline V gives CDR1 LNHDA, CDR2 SQIVND (reference sequence). V was pared by 3 bases and J by 8 bases, with 10 bases between. The CDR3 contains 12 residues.

The V gene is TRBV5-1, the J gene TRBJ2-3; D is uncertain. With 0 bases removed from V and 9 bases from J, the gap between germline ends came to 8 bases. Germline V gene data show CDR1 as SGHRS and CDR2 as YFSETQ. CDR3 length: 12 amino acids. CDR3 coding DNA: TGCGCCAGCAGCTTGGCCTTAGAAACGCAGTATTTT. Amino acid sequence: CASSLALETQYF. The whole variable domain, remainder taken from reference TRBV5-1 and TRBJ2-3, is KAGVTQTPRYLIKTRGQQVTLSCSPISGHRSVSWYQQTPGQGLQFLFEYFSETQRNKGNFPGRFSGRQFSNSRSEMNVSTLELGDSALYLCASSLALETQYFGPGTRLTVL.

This sequence joins TRBV4-1 and TRBJ1-6, with TRBD1 matching over 9 bases. Looked up from germline, CDR1 is MGHRA and CDR2 is YSYEKL. This CDR3 has 18 amino acids. Trimming cost V 6 bases and J 8 bases; bases outside gene matches: 17. The CDR3 sequence: CASRTVPDRGVIDSPLHF. CDR3 nucleotide sequence: TGCGCCAGCAGGACGGTTCCGGACAGGGGTGTTATCGATTCACCCCTCCACTTT.

This chain links TRBV6-5 with TRBJ1-4; the match to TRBD1 covers 8 bases. CDR3 length equals 14 residues. Unmatched junction bases numbered 7, after V lost 5 bases and J lost 8 bases. Germline values: CDR1 MNHEY, CDR2 SVGAGI. The CDR3 spells CASSRPGTGEKLFF. The CDR3 nucleotides are TGTGCCAGCAGTCGACCTGGGACAGGAGAAAAACTGTTTTTT.

This chain connects TRBV5-1 to TRBJ2-1, with TRBD2 identical over 10 bases. CDR3 length: 14 residues. The V segment lost 1 base and the J segment 6 bases; nucleotides outside the gene matches: 1. The germline CDR1 and CDR2 sequences are SGHRS and YFSETQ. The CDR3 DNA sequence: TGCGCCAGCAGCTTGCGACTAGCGGGCAATGAGCAGTTCTTC. Translated: CASSLRLAGNEQFF. Variable domain in full (rest from reference TRBV5-1 and TRBJ2-1): KAGVTQTPRYLIKTRGQQVTLSCSPISGHRSVSWYQQTPGQGLQFLFEYFSETQRNKGNFPGRFSGRQFSNSRSEMNVSTLELGDSALYLCASSLRLAGNEQFFGPGTRLTVL.

The genes are TRBV7-9 and TRBJ2-7; TRBD1 agrees at 7 bases. The CDR3 consists of 16 residues. Germline lookup yields CDR1 SEHNR and CDR2 FQNEAQ (reference sequence). Trimming cost V 1 base and J 0 bases; bases outside gene matches: 6. CDR3 nucleotides: TGTGCCAGCAGCTTAGGACAGGGAAGGACCTCCTACGAGCAGTACTTC. Amino acid sequence: CASSLGQGRTSYEQYF.

V is TRBV6-5 and J is TRBJ1-2; D is undetermined. The CDR3 contains 13 residues. Germline CDR1 is MNHEY and CDR2 is SVGAGI. The germline V and J ends were trimmed by 11 bases and 0 bases, with 13 bases remaining between them. This chain's CDR3 is CAVRTLANYGYTF. The DNA for the CDR3 is TGTGCCGTCCGTACGTTAGCTAACTATGGCTACACCTTC.

The gene calls are TRBV10-3 and TRBJ1-2; D is ambiguous. Germline V gene sequence: CDR1 ENHRY, CDR2 SYGVKD. The germline V and J ends were trimmed by 1 base and 3 bases, with 6 bases remaining between them. This CDR3 has 13 amino acids. The CDR3 nucleotides read TGTGCCATCAGTGAGTACCAGGACTATGGCTACACCTTC. Translated: CAISEYQDYGYTF.

This clone has just a few counts. The chain couples TRBV27 to TRBJ1-1, with 11 bases aligning to TRBD1. This CDR3 is built from 14 residues. Germline values: CDR1 MNHEY, CDR2 SMNVEV (reference sequence). V shed 3 bases, J shed 4 bases, and the junction held 1 base outside the gene matches. CDR3 loop: CASSFGTGGTEAFF. The DNA of the CDR3 is TGTGCCAGCAGTTTCGGGACAGGGGGCACTGAAGCTTTCTTT.

The chain employs TRBV6-1 and TRBJ2-3; D not resolved. Germline lookup yields CDR1 MNHNS and CDR2 SASEGT. Trimming removed 2 bases from V and 6 bases from J, with 6 bases in between. The CDR3 consists of 12 residues. The CDR3 DNA reads as TGTGCCAGCAGTGAACGTGAGGATACGCAGTATTTT. Amino acids: CASSEREDTQYF.

As to this clone: The same CDR3 can be traced to other DNA sequences in this sample. The J gene is TRBJ2-3, the V gene TRBV12-3 or TRBV12-4; D is undetermined. With 6 bases removed from V and 1 base from J, the gap between germline ends came to 8 bases. There are 13 residues in the CDR3. CDR3 loop: CASSPPGTDTQYF. The CDR3 DNA sequence: TGTGCCAGCAGCCCCCCAGGCACAGATACGCAGTATTTT.

The gene calls are TRBV5-4 and TRBJ2-3, with D uncertain. With 2 bases removed from V and 0 bases from J, the gap between germline ends came to 10 bases. This CDR3 comprises 15 residues. CDR1 is SGHNT and CDR2 is YYREEE in the germline V gene (reference sequence). The chain's CDR3 is CASSFPLASTDTQYF. Written as DNA, the CDR3 is TGTGCCAGCAGCTTCCCCCTGGCAAGCACAGATACGCAGTATTTT.

This sequence joins TRBV7-9 and TRBJ2-7; D unclear. This CDR3 contains 11 residues. Germline CDR1 SEHNR, CDR2 FQNEAQ (reference sequence). Trimming took off 5 bases at V and 2 bases at J, with 4 bases between the two ends. For the CDR3, the DNA is TGTGCCAGCAGCCGAGCCTACGAGCAGTACTTC. Residues: CASSRAYEQYF.

The chain has TRBV5-1 and TRBJ1-2; 7 nucleotides align to TRBD1. Per the germline V gene, CDR1 is SGHRS and CDR2 is YFSETQ. The CDR3 totals 16 residues. Losses at the gene ends were 1 base for V and 8 bases for J; bases not matched to a gene: 14. The CDR3 sequence: CASSLTPDRVLIGYTF. The DNA for the CDR3 is TGCGCCAGCAGCTTGACCCCTGACAGGGTTTTAATCGGCTACACCTTC.

The V call is TRBV28, the J call TRBJ1-5; 8 bases fit TRBD1. This CDR3 comprises 15 residues. Germline V CDR1 and CDR2: MDHEN, SYDVKM. Losses at the gene ends were 4 bases for V and 4 bases for J; bases not matched to a gene: 6. CDR3 bases: TGTGCCAGCAGTTCTCCTCGACAGGGGAATCAGCCCCAGCATTTT. This encodes CASSSPRQGNQPQHF.

The CDR3: CASKRGTQPQHF. CDR3 bases: TGTGCCAGCAAACGGGGGACCCAGCCCCAGCATTTT. The V gene is TRBV2, the J gene TRBJ1-5, with D tentatively TRBD1 (5 bases). Germline CDR1 SNHLY, CDR2 FYNNEI. The ends were cut back, 7 bases at V and 7 bases at J, with 11 bases in the middle. The CDR3 covers 12 residues.

The chain couples TRBV6-6 to TRBJ2-7; D gene ambiguous. Trimming cost V 5 bases and J 2 bases, with 16 bases left between them. This CDR3 comprises 15 residues. Germline CDR1 and CDR2: MNHNY and SVGAGI (reference sequence). As DNA, the CDR3 is TGTGCCAGCAGTCTTCCAGATTCCAATGCCTACGAGCAGTACTTC. Its protein product is CASSLPDSNAYEQYF.

V is TRBV3-1 (or the pseudogene TRBV3-2) and J is TRBJ1-1; 9 nucleotides match TRBD1. CDR1 and CDR2 from the germline V gene are LGHDT and YNNKEL (reference sequence). Unmatched junction bases numbered 4, after V lost 5 bases and J lost 0 bases. The CDR3 is made up of 15 amino acids. Here the CDR3 DNA reads TGTGCCAGCAGCACAAGGGACAGGGTGAACACTGAAGCTTTCTTT. The encoded protein is CASSTRDRVNTEAFF.

The chain is built from TRBV5-8 and TRBJ1-6, with D uncertain. Trimming stripped 5 bases from V and 0 bases from J, with 12 bases between. CDR1 is SGHTS, CDR2 YDEGEE, per germline. This CDR3 spans 16 amino acids. In DNA, the CDR3 is TGTGCCAGCAGACACTTACAGAACTCCTATAATTCACCCCTCCACTTT. Its translation: CASRHLQNSYNSPLHF.

The gene calls are TRBV19 and TRBJ2-3; weak D call: TRBD1 (8 bases). Germline V CDR1 and CDR2: LNHDA, SQIVND (reference sequence). The CDR3 consists of 15 residues. Deletions cut 6 bases from V and 3 bases from J, with 16 bases between. The DNA of the CDR3 is TGTGCCAGTAGCCACAGGGGGGGTTCAACAGATACGCAGTATTTT. Protein: CASSHRGGSTDTQYF.

DNA of the CDR3: TGTGCCATCAGTGCGACTCAAACAGGGGGGCAAGAGACCCAGTACTTC. As protein: CAISATQTGGQETQYF. This chain uses TRBV10-3 with TRBJ2-5; 8 bases agree with TRBD1. CDR1 and CDR2 (germline): ENHRY, SYGVKD. The trim removed 4 bases at V and 2 bases at J, leaving 9 bases unmatched. CDR3 size: 16 residues.

The rearrangement uses TRBV4-1 and TRBJ1-4; D is uncertain. This CDR3 is 15 amino acids long. Germline V gene sequence: CDR1 MGHRA, CDR2 YSYEKL. V was clipped by 0 bases and J by 4 bases, with 9 bases between them. CDR3 region: CASSQEPGINEKLFF. Written as DNA, the CDR3 is TGCGCCAGCAGCCAAGAGCCGGGAATTAATGAAAAACTGTTTTTT.

This sequence joins TRBV27 and TRBJ2-4; D is possibly TRBD2 (5 bases). The germline V gene encodes CDR1 MNHEY and CDR2 SMNVEV (reference sequence). V dropped 5 bases and J dropped 0 bases, with 29 bases sitting between them. CDR3 length equals 21 residues. CDR3 loop: CASSNFVIGLTYTRAKNIQYF. The CDR3 region has the DNA TGTGCCAGCAGTAACTTTGTGATAGGACTTACGTATACCAGAGCCAAAAACATTCAGTACTTC.

This clone was seen a single time. The CDR3 is CATSRGINQPQHF. DNA for the CDR3: TGTGCCACCAGCCGGGGGATCAATCAGCCCCAGCATTTT. The rearrangement links TRBV24-1 to TRBJ1-5, with D perhaps matching TRBD1 (5 bases). Germline CDR1 reads KGHDR; CDR2 reads SFDVKD. V was cut by 7 bases and J by 3 bases, with 9 bases left in between. The CDR3 runs 13 residues.

The chain combines TRBV24-1 with TRBJ1-1; D remains unclear. The CDR3 contains 12 residues. Looked up from germline, CDR1 is KGHDR and CDR2 is SFDVKD. V shed 3 bases and J shed 6 bases, with 7 bases lying between them. The chain's CDR3 is CATSDEEAEAFF. CDR3 in DNA: TGTGCCACCAGTGATGAAGAGGCTGAAGCTTTCTTT.

The V call is TRBV28, the J call TRBJ2-1, with 11 nucleotides matching TRBD2. V lost 3 bases and J lost 4; bases outside the gene matches: 5. The germline V gene encodes CDR1 MDHEN and CDR2 SYDVKM. CDR3 length: 16 residues. The CDR3 here is CASSFTSGGRYNEQFF. The CDR3 region has the DNA TGTGCCAGCAGTTTTACTAGCGGGGGAAGGTACAATGAGCAGTTCTTC.

The chain employs TRBV9 and TRBJ2-3; TRBD2 matches 11 bases. Trimming removed 4 bases from V and 2 bases from J; junction bases left unmatched: 6. This CDR3 is 16 amino acids long. Germline V gene sequence: CDR1 SGDLS, CDR2 YYNGEE. In DNA form, the CDR3 reads TGTGCCAGCAGCTTCCCTAGCGGGGGGTTCACAGATACGCAGTATTTT. Translation: CASSFPSGGFTDTQYF.